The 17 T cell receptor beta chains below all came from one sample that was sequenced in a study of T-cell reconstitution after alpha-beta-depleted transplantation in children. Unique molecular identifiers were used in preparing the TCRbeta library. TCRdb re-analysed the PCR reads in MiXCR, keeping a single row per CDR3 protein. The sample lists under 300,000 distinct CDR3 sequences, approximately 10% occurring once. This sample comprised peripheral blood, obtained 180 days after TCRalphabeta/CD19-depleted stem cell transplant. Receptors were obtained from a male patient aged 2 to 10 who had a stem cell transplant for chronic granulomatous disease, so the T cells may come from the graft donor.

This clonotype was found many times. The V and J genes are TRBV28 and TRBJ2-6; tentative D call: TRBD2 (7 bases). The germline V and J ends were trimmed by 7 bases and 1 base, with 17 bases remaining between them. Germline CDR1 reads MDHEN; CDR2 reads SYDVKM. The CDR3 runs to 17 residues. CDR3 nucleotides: TGTGCCAGCACTTCCGGGGGGCTGCGGTCTGGGGCCAACGTCCTGACTTTC. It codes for CASTSGGLRSGANVLTF.

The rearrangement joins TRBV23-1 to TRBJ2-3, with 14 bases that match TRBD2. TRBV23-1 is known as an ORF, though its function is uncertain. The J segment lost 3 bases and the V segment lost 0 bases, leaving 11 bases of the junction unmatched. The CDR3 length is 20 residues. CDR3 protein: CASSQSKGTSGRLETDTQYF. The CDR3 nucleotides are TGCGCCAGCAGTCAATCGAAAGGGACTAGCGGGAGACTTGAGACAGATACGCAGTATTTT.

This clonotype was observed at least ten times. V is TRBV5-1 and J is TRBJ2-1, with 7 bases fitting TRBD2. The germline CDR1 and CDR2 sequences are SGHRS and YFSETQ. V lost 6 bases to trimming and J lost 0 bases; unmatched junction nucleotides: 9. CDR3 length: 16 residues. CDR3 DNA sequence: TGCGCCAGCACCTTCCGAGCGGGAAGCTCCTACAATGAGCAGTTCTTC. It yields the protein CASTFRAGSSYNEQFF.

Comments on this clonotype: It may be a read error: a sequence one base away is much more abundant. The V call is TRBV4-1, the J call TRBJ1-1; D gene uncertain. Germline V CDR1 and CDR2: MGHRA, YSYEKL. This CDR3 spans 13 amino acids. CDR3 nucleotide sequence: TGCGCCAACAGCCAAACCCTTACGGAAGAAGCTTTCTTT. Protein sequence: CANSQTLTEEAFF.

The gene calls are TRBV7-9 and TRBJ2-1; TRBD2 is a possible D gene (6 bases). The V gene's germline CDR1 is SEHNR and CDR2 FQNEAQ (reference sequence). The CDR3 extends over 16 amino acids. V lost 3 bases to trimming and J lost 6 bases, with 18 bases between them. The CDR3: CASSFVPGESTNEQFF. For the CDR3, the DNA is TGTGCCAGCAGCTTTGTCCCGGGAGAGTCCACCAATGAGCAGTTCTTC.

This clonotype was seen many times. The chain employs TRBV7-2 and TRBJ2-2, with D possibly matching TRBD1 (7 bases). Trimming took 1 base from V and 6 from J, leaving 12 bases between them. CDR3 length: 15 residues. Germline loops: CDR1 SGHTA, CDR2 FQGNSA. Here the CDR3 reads CASSLGGGGAGELFF. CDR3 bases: TGTGCCAGCAGCTTAGGAGGGGGCGGGGCCGGGGAGCTGTTTTTT.

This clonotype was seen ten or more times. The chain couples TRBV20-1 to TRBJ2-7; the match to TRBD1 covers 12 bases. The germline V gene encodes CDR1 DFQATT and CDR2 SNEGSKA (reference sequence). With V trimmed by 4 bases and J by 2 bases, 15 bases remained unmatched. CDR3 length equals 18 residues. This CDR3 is CSAIIPGQGAFSTYEQYF. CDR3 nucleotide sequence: TGCAGTGCTATAATTCCGGGACAGGGGGCTTTTTCCACCTACGAGCAGTACTTC.

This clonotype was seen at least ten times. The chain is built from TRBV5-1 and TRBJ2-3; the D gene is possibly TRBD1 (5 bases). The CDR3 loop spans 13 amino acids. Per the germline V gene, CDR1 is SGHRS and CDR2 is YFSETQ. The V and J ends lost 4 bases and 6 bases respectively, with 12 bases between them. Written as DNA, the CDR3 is TGCGCCAGCAGCATTCAAGGGGTTGATACGCAGTATTTT. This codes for CASSIQGVDTQYF.

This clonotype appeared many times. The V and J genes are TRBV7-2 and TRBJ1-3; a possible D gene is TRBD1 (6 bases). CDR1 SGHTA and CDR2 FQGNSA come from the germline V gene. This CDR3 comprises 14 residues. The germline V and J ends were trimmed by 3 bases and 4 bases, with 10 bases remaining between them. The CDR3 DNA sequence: TGTGCCAGCAGCTTCGACAGGCTCGGAAACACCATATATTTT. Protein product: CASSFDRLGNTIYF.

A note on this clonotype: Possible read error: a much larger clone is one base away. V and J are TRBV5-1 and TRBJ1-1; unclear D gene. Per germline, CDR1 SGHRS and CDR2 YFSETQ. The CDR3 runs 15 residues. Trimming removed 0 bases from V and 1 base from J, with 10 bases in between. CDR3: CASSLESIWNTEAFF. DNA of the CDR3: TGCGCCAGCAGCTTGGAAAGCATTTGGAACACTGAAGCTTTCTTT.

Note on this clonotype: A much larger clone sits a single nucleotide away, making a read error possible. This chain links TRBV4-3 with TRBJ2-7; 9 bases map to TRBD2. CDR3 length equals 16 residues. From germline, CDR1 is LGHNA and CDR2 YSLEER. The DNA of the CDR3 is TGCGCCAGCAGCAAAGAGTGGCTAGCGGGGAGATACGAGCAGTACTTC. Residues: CASSKEWLAGRYEQYF.

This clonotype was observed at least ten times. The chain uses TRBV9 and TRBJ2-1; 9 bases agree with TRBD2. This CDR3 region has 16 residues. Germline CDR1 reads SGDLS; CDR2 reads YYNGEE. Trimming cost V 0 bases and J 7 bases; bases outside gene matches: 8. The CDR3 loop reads CASSVEPLAGSNEQFF. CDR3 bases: TGTGCCAGCAGCGTAGAACCCCTAGCGGGATCTAATGAGCAGTTCTTC.

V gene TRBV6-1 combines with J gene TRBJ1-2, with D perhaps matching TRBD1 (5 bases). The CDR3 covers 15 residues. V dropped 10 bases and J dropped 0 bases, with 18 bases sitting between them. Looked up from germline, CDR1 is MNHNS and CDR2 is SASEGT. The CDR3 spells CATRIAGTPNYGYTF. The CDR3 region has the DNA TGTGCCACACGGATCGCCGGGACCCCTAACTATGGCTACACCTTC.

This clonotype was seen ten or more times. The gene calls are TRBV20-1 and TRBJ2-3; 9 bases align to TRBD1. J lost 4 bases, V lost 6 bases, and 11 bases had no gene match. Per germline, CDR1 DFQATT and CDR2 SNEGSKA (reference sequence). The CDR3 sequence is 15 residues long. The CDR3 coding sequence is TGCAGTGCCAATTTCGGACAGGGGTTGGCAGATACGCAGTATTTT. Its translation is CSANFGQGLADTQYF.

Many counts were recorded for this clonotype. The CDR3 bases are TGTGCCAGCAGTGAGACTAGCGGGGAAGAGACCCAGTACTTC. This gives the protein CASSETSGEETQYF. The rearrangement joins TRBV25-1 to TRBJ2-5, with 11 bases aligning to TRBD2. Germline V gene sequence: CDR1 MGHDK, CDR2 SYGVNS. This CDR3 has 14 residues. V lost 3 bases and J lost 3; bases outside the gene matches: 0.

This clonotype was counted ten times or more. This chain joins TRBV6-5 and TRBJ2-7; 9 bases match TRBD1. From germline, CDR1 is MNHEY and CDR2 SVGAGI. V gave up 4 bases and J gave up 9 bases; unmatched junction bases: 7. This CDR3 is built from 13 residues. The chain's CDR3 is CASSSRDRERQYF. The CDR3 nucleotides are TGTGCCAGCAGTTCCCGGGACAGGGAGAGGCAGTACTTC.

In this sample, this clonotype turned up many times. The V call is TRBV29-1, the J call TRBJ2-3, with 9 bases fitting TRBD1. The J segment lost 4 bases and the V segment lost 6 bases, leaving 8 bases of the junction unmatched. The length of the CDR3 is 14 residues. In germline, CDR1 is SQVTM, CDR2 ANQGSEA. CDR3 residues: CSVPTGGAADTQYF. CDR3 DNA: TGCAGCGTGCCGACAGGGGGGGCTGCAGATACGCAGTATTTT.